This passage covers 4 T cell receptor beta chains from one sample sequenced in a study of early T cells in non-severe SARS-CoV-2 infection. In TCRdb, the 5' RACE reads were re-called with MiXCR into one record per CDR3 protein. Altogether about 57,000 distinct CDR3 sequences are present, 8.5% to 10% being singletons, with the ten largest covering 8.6%. Sequencing was carried out using whole blood. Source of these receptors: an adult who was a healthcare worker with PCR-confirmed SARS-CoV-2 infection or an uninfected control (not recorded which).

This clonotype was picked up many times. This chain connects TRBV5-1 to TRBJ2-2; TRBD1 matches at 8 bases. The J segment lost 4 bases and the V segment lost 4 bases, leaving 12 bases of the junction unmatched. Germline CDR1 and CDR2: SGHRS and YFSETQ. CDR3 size: 17 residues. CDR3 region: CASSQLQGARFTGELFF. DNA of the CDR3: TGCGCCAGCAGCCAACTCCAGGGGGCCCGATTCACCGGGGAGCTGTTTTTT.

This clonotype was observed many times. This chain links TRBV6-2 or TRBV6-3 with TRBJ1-2, with 8 bases lining up with TRBD1. Germline trimming cut 7 bases from V and 3 bases from J; bases unmatched to any gene: 7. Germline-derived CDR1 and CDR2 are MNHEY and SVGEGT. CDR3 length: 14 amino acids. The CDR3 spells CASKHPGGDYGYTF. CDR3 DNA: TGTGCCAGCAAGCACCCAGGGGGCGACTATGGCTACACCTTC.

This clonotype was seen a handful of times. The genes are TRBV12-3 or TRBV12-4 and TRBJ1-4, with D uncertain. The CDR3 sequence is 12 residues long. Between the trimmed V and J ends, which lost 2 bases and 7 bases, there was a span of 5 bases. The CDR3 here is CASSLMAEKLFF. CDR3 DNA sequence: TGTGCCAGCAGTTTAATGGCTGAAAAACTGTTTTTT.

This clonotype was seen ten or more times. The chain has TRBV29-1 and TRBJ1-5, with 7 nucleotides matching TRBD1. Germline lookup yields CDR1 SQVTM and CDR2 ANQGSEA. The CDR3 extends over 16 amino acids. J gave up 1 base and V 7 bases, and 13 bases lay outside the gene matches. In DNA form, the CDR3 reads TGCAGCGCCACTACCGGGGACAGTTCAAGCAATCAGCCCCAGCATTTT. It translates to CSATTGDSSSNQPQHF.